This T cell receptor beta chain came from a study of tumor-infiltrating lymphocytes in primary liver carcinoma. Study-wide background: About 3.5 to 8 million productive TCRbeta reads were obtained from the samples, with similar numbers across tissue types.

CDR3 length equals 14 residues. Germline V lookup: CDR1 MGHRA, CDR2 YSYEKL. General observations from the study: Tumor top-250-clone fraction significantly exceeded that of blood (p = 0.039).

Reverse transcription of about 0.5 ug total RNA with a constant-region primer produced TCR beta cDNA. Generation of the TCR beta libraries relied on three nested multiplex PCR rounds using slightly modified ARM-PCR. A C-beta reverse primer and TRBV1-TRBV30 forward primers served in each of the first two PCR rounds, at 10 cycles apiece. MiXCR, run by TCRdb on the multiplex PCR reads, gives a single entry per CDR3 protein. This sample has 35,000 to 50,000 distinct CDR3 sequences, with about 75% found just once. Co-extracted RNA and DNA came from about 19-30 mg of unsorted bulk tissue. Patients had chronic HBV infection and were treatment-naive. About this clonotype itself: The antigen remains unidentified. The junction departs from the called germline gene at one end, perhaps through a read error.

Sequenced sample: tumor-adjacent normal liver tissue. V is TRBV4-1 and J is TRBJ2-1; no firm D call. This TCR came from a woman in her thirties with primary liver carcinoma and hepatitis B virus infection. The CDR3 bases are TGCGCCAACAGCCAAGTATCCCCGAATGTCAAGCTGTTCTTC. Amino acid sequence: CANSQVSPNVKLFF.